This T cell receptor (beta chain) came from a study of T-cell memory formation after mild COVID-19. This clonotype has a count of ten or more. The antigen is unknown. Regarding the study as a whole: Whether day 37 second-wave clones are SARS-CoV-2-specific was not confirmed. Memory cells collected pre-infection included some clones that later responded, suggesting cross-reactive memory joined.

5'RACE primed at constant segments yielded TCR alpha and TCR beta cDNA libraries bearing sample barcodes and UMIs. Using its own MiXCR run on the 5' RACE reads, TCRdb lists one record per CDR3 protein. The sample shows 35,000 to 40,000 distinct CDR3 sequences, 6% to 6.5% of them seen only once. The CDR3 is made up of 15 amino acids. Germline V gives CDR1 SGHTA, CDR2 FQGNSA. The germline V and J ends were trimmed by 5 bases and 8 bases, with 18 bases remaining between them. The specimen sequenced was PBMCs or a T cell subset sorted from them (not recorded which). The TCR sequence derives from an adult who had mild COVID-19 (a few samples of this study predate the infection). Cell type and time point are not known. This chain links TRBV7-2 with TRBJ1-4; D gene unclear. The CDR3 DNA reads TGTGCCAGCAGCCAAAGAGGACTAGTGGGGGAAAAACTGTTTTTT. It encodes CASSQRGLVGEKLFF.